The source of this T cell receptor beta chain is a study of cytomegalovirus exposure and HLA in healthy donors. For the study at large: The platform used for the approximately 120 validation repertoires matched that of the roughly 670 first-cohort repertoires, a later analysis reported. Study-level points and caveats: Despite most TCR sequences being rare, some public TCRs occurred in many donors.

TCRdb's table, derived via immunoSEQ multiplex PCR, lists solely in-frame clones and lacks some. The data contain some 150,000 clones, roughly nine tenths of them singletons. This clone has just one count. Its antigen is as yet unknown. Sequenced sample: PBMCs. This receptor was identified in a woman under 30 in good health and CMV-seropositive.

The CDR3 region is CASSYYRGDGYTF. CDR3 in DNA: TGTGCCAGCAGTTATTACAGGGGCGATGGCTACACCTTC. The chain is built from TRBV6-5 and TRBJ1-2; 7 positions match TRBD1. CDR3 length equals 13 residues. The germline gives CDR1 MNHEY, CDR2 SVGAGI. The V segment lost 3 bases and the J segment 6 bases; nucleotides outside the gene matches: 4.